This TCR beta chain came from a study of T cells in Graves' hyperthyroidism and ophthalmopathy. This clonotype has a count of ten or more. Pregnant or lactating patients were excluded, as were those with uncontrolled infection or other autoimmune disease. RNA transcripts were the template for amplifying TCR beta CDR3 regions. Using the HTBI primer set, a first-round RT-PCR was run on the TCR CDR3. TCRdb re-called the multiplex PCR reads with MiXCR, one entry per CDR3 protein. Here the sample spans more than 300,000 distinct CDR3 sequences, around 14% being singletons. The sample taken for sequencing was blood. The TCR sequence derives from a woman between 18 and 29 years old with Graves' hyperthyroidism.

CDR3: CASSPGAEETQYF. The CDR3 DNA follows: TGTGCCAGCTCACCAGGGGCGGAAGAGACCCAGTACTTC. The chain links TRBV18 to TRBJ2-5, with D possibly matching TRBD1 (5 bases). V was clipped by 2 bases and J by 3 bases, with 7 bases between them. From germline, CDR1 is KGHSH and CDR2 LQKENI. The CDR3 extends over 13 amino acids.